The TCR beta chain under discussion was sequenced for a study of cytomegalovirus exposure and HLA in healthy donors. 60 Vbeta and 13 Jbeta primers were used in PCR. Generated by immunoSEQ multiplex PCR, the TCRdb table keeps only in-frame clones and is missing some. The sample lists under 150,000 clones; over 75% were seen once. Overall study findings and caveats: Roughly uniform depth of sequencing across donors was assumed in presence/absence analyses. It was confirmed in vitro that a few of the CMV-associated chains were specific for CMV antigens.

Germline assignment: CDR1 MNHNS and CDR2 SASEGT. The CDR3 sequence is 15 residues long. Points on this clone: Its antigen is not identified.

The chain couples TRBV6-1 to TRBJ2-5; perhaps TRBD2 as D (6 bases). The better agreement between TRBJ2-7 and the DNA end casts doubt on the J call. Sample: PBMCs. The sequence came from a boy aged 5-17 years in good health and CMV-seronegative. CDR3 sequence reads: CASSEGGVGSYEQYF. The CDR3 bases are TGTGCCAGCAGTGAAGGCGGGGTGGGCTCCTACGAGCAGTACTTC.